This T cell receptor beta chain was sequenced during a study of blood T cells in healthy people across ages. Germline CDR1 DFQATT, CDR2 SNEGSKA (reference sequence). The V and J ends lost 6 bases and 5 bases respectively, with 17 bases between them. The CDR3 extends over 13 amino acids. A second PCR, run for about 7 to 11 cycles, used a sample-barcoded 5' primer plus a J-beta primer mix. TCRdb used MiXCR to reprocess the 5' RACE reads, holding one entry per CDR3 protein. This sample has about 780,000 distinct CDR3 sequences, with 20% to 30% found just once. The sample was also reused in another study, on T cells of mothers and their children. That paper notes: Related mother-child pairs shared marginally more repertoire than unrelated pairs, though not significantly.

J is TRBJ2-7 and V is TRBV20-1, with D perhaps assigned TRBD1 or TRBD2 (5 bases each). The TCR was taken from a boy aged 5 to 17 in good health. What was sequenced was blood. The chain's CDR3 is CSAWDGARDEQYF. CDR3 nucleotide sequence: TGCAGTGCCTGGGACGGGGCCCGTGACGAGCAGTACTTC.